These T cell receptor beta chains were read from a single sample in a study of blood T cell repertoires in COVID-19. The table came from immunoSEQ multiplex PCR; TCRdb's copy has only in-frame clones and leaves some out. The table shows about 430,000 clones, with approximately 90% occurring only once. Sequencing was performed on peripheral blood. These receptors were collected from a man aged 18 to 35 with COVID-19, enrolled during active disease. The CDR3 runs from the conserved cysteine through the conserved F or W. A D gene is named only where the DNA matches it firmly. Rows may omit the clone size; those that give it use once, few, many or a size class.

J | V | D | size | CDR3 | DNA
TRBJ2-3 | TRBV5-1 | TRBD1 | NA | CASSLGRDSFTDTQYF | TGCGCCAGCAGCTTGGGAAGGGACAGTTTCACAGATACGCAGTATTTT
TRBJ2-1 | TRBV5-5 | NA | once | CASSPGAGAVNEQFF | TGTGCCAGCAGCCCGGGGGCGGGAGCTGTGAATGAGCAGTTCTTC
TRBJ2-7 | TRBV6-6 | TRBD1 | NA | CASSYAQGEYSYEQYF | TGTGCCAGCAGTTATGCGCAGGGGGAGTATTCCTACGAGCAGTACTTC
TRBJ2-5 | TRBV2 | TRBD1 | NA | CANLGDRADETQYF | TGTGCCAACCTAGGGGACAGGGCTGACGAGACCCAGTACTTC
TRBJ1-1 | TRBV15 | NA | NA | CATSRDATGNTEAFF | TGTGCCACCAGCAGAGATGCCACAGGGAACACTGAAGCTTTCTTT
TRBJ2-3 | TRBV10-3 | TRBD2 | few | CAISEWRERYTDTQYF | TGTGCCATCAGTGAGTGGCGGGAGAGATACACAGATACGCAGTATTTT
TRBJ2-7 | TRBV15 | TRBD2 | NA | CATSSRAGVSHEQYF | TGTGCCACCAGCAGTAGAGCGGGAGTATCCCACGAGCAGTACTTC
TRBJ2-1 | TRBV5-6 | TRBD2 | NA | CASSITSGNSYNEQFF | TGTGCCAGCAGCATAACTAGCGGTAATAGCTACAATGAGCAGTTCTTC
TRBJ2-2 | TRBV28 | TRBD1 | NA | CASSFWTGGTGELFF | TGTGCCAGCAGTTTCTGGACAGGGGGCACCGGGGAGCTGTTTTTT
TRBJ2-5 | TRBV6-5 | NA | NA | CASRQGVQETQYF | TGTGCCAGCAGGCAAGGGGTCCAAGAGACCCAGTACTTC
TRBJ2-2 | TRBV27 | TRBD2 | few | CASRTSGVNTGELFF | TGTGCCAGCAGAACTAGCGGGGTTAACACCGGGGAGCTGTTTTTT
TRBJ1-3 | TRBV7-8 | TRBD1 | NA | CASSLPGDRVLNTIYF | TGTGCCAGCAGCTTACCGGGGGACAGGGTTTTAAACACCATATATTTT
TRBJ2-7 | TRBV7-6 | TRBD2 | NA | CASSLGPSGSSYEQYF | TGTGCCAGCAGCTTAGGTCCTAGCGGGTCCTCCTACGAGCAGTACTTC
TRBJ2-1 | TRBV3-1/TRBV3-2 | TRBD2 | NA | CASSRRGGSEQFF | TGTGCCAGCAGCCGGCGGGGGGGTTCTGAGCAGTTCTTC
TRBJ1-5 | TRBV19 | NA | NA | CASSTSAGNQPQHF | TGTGCCAGTAGTACCTCGGCAGGGAATCAGCCCCAGCATTTT
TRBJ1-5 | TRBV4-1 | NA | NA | CASSPLDSYNQPQHF | TGCGCCAGCAGCCCCTTAGACAGCTACAATCAGCCCCAGCATTTT
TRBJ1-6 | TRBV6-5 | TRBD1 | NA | CASTQGAGSNSPLHF | TGTGCCAGCACCCAGGGGGCAGGGAGCAATTCACCCCTCCACTTT
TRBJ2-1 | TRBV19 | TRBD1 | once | CASSLPGTGYYNEQFF | TGTGCCAGTAGTTTACCCGGGACAGGATACTACAATGAGCAGTTCTTC
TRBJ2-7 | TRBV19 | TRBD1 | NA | CASRKDRGAGEQYF | TGTGCCAGCCGGAAGGACAGGGGAGCTGGCGAGCAGTACTTC
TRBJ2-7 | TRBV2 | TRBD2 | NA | CASRSLAGSSYEQYF | TGTGCCAGCAGAAGTCTAGCGGGGAGCTCCTACGAGCAGTACTTC
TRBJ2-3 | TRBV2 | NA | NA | CASKGGVLDTQYF | TGTGCCAGCAAGGGGGGGGTTCTCGATACGCAGTATTTT
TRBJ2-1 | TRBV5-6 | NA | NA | CASSFIAERTNEQFF | TGTGCCAGCAGCTTCATAGCGGAGAGAACCAATGAGCAGTTCTTC
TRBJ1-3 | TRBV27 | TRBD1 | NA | CASRPDRGGNTIYF | TGTGCCAGCCGGCCGGACAGGGGTGGAAACACCATATATTTT
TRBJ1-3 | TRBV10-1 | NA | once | CASSAAGSSGNTIYF | TGCGCCAGCAGTGCCGCTGGCAGTTCTGGAAACACCATATATTTT
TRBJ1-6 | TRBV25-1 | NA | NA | CASSDYSNSPLHF | TGTGCCAGCAGTGATTACAGTAATTCACCCCTCCACTTT
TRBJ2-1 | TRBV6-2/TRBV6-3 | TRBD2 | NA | CASSYRSAGGPNEQFF | TGTGCCAGCAGTTACAGATCGGCGGGGGGGCCCAATGAGCAGTTCTTC
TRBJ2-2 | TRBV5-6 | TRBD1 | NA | CATGTGTNTGELFF | TGTGCCACCGGGACAGGAACGAACACCGGGGAGCTGTTTTTT
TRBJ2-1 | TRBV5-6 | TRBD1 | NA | CASSGGTGIDEQFF | TGTGCCAGCAGCGGCGGGACAGGGATCGATGAGCAGTTCTTC
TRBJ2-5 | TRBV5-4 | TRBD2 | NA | CASSLETSGRRYQETQYF | TGTGCCAGCAGCTTGGAAACTAGCGGGAGGCGCTACCAAGAGACCCAGTACTTC
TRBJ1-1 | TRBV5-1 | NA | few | CASSPNTGHGFLGTEAFF | TGCGCCAGCAGCCCAAATACCGGACACGGCTTCCTTGGCACTGAAGCTTTCTTT